Given below is one TCR beta chain in context. The germline gives CDR1 PRHDT, CDR2 FYEKMQ (reference sequence). The ends lost 6 bases at V and 10 bases at J; junction bases unmatched: 12. CDR3 length equals 14 residues. The entry originates in a study of CD8 T cells in Susac syndrome. With random hexamers, reverse transcription was performed on about 0.45 to 1 ug of RNA. Across 54 Vbeta and 13 Jbeta, immunoSEQ multiplex PCR amplified TCR beta CDR3. Via MiXCR, TCRdb re-called the immunoSEQ multiplex PCR reads, giving one row per CDR3 protein. Among around 220,000 distinct CDR3 sequences listed, roughly 90% were seen once. Sequencing of TCR beta was carried out in blood CD8+ and CD4+ T cells. TEMRA cells were FACS-enriched, unlike CD8+ and CD4+ T cells, which were negatively isolated.

Sequenced input: CD8+ T cells from PBMCs. The TCR originated in a human donor with multiple sclerosis. The J gene is TRBJ1-1, the V gene TRBV13; 9 bases map to TRBD1. CDR3 coding DNA: TGTGCCAGCAGAGCCGGGACAGGGTTTATGGGAGCTTTCTTT. Residues: CASRAGTGFMGAFF.